What follows are 18 T cell receptor beta chains derived from one specimen sequenced in a study of regulatory T cells in long-lasting Graves disease. Time point in this sample: newly diagnosed GD, antithyroid drugs for less than 3 months. RNA extracted from PBMCs served as the sequencing template. Construction of TCR beta libraries relied on iRepertoire HTBI primers and on Arm-PCR targeting CDR3 regions. TCRdb ran MiXCR on the multiplex PCR reads and lists one entry per CDR3 protein. The sample includes about 620,000 distinct CDR3 sequences, roughly 15% of them seen just once. This same sample was also part of a study on T cells in Graves' hyperthyroidism and ophthalmopathy.

The material sequenced was peripheral blood mononuclear cells (PBMCs), taken at new diagnosis, from a patient treated with antithyroid drugs. The receptors originated from a woman aged 30 to 39 with Graves disease.

This rearrangement joins TRBV6-5 to TRBJ1-3; TRBD1 matches at 9 bases. The CDR3 consists of 16 residues. V lost 2 bases, J lost 6 bases, and 8 bases stayed unmatched. Germline CDR1 MNHEY, CDR2 SVGAGI. This chain's CDR3 is CASSYTTGQGPNTIYF. CDR3 nucleotide sequence: TGTGCCAGCAGTTACACCACGGGACAGGGTCCAAACACCATATATTTT.

This clonotype has a handful of counts. The chain employs TRBV6-1 and TRBJ2-7; D possibly corresponds to TRBD2 (5 bases). CDR1 and CDR2 from the germline V gene are MNHNS and SASEGT. The CDR3 runs 14 residues. The ends were cut back, 1 base at V and 9 bases at J, with 16 bases in the middle. As DNA, the CDR3 is TGTGCCAGCAGTGAAGGGACGGAGGCTAAGAGGCAGTACTTC. Translating it yields CASSEGTEAKRQYF.

This clonotype was counted at least ten times. This rearrangement joins TRBV3-1 to TRBJ2-1; a weak D match, TRBD2 (6 bases). Trimming pared 0 bases from V and 7 bases from J, leaving 13 bases between. Germline loops: CDR1 LGHDT, CDR2 YNNKEL (reference sequence). This CDR3 has 15 amino acids. The CDR3 coding sequence is TGTGCCAGCAGCCAAGATGTAGCGGAGTGGAATGAGCAGTTCTTC. Its translation is CASSQDVAEWNEQFF.

This clonotype has more than one count but fewer than ten. The genes are TRBV20-1 and TRBJ2-7; D assignment may be TRBD1 or TRBD2 (5 bases each). This CDR3 is built from 17 residues. CDR1 is DFQATT and CDR2 is SNEGSKA in the germline V gene (reference sequence). Trimming left V 2 bases short and J 0 bases short, with 20 bases between. This CDR3 reads CSARSALGRSSSYEQYF. Written as DNA, the CDR3 is TGCAGTGCTAGATCGGCTCTGGGACGGTCCTCCTCCTACGAGCAGTACTTC.

This chain connects TRBV19 to TRBJ2-1, with 13 bases fitting TRBD2. Trimming removed 6 bases from V and 5 bases from J; junction bases left unmatched: 10. Per germline, CDR1 LNHDA and CDR2 SQIVND (reference sequence). CDR3 size: 17 residues. The CDR3, as DNA: TGTGCCAGTAGGCAGCCGGGACTAGCGGGGCTCAACAATGAGCAGTTCTTC. It codes for CASRQPGLAGLNNEQFF. Together with reference TRBV19 and TRBJ2-1, the CDR3 gives the full variable domain: DGGITQSPKYLFRKEGQNVTLSCEQNLNHDAMYWYRQDPGQGLRLIYYSQIVNDFQKGDIAEGYSVSREKKESFPLTVTSAQKNPTAFYLCASRQPGLAGLNNEQFFGPGTRLTVL.

This clonotype has at least ten counts. The chain couples TRBV27 to TRBJ2-3; D may match TRBD1 or TRBD2 (5 bases each). The CDR3 runs 15 residues. V gave up 8 bases and J gave up 2 bases, with 17 bases separating them. The germline V gene has CDR1 MNHEY and CDR2 SMNVEV (reference sequence). The CDR3 is CASQGPGRFTDTQYF. The CDR3 nucleotides are TGTGCCAGCCAGGGACCTGGCCGTTTCACAGATACGCAGTATTTT.

The V and J genes are TRBV11-1 and TRBJ2-1; TRBD2 agrees at 9 bases. V shed 5 bases and J 6 bases; nucleotides not matched to a gene: 11. Germline V gives CDR1 SGHAT, CDR2 FQDESV (reference sequence). The CDR3 runs 16 residues. Written as DNA, the CDR3 is TGTGCCAGCAGCCAACGGATCGGGGGACTAGCCAATGAGCAGTTCTTC. Translating gives CASSQRIGGLANEQFF.

This clonotype has a count of ten or more. The rearrangement joins TRBV6-1 to TRBJ2-1; possible D gene TRBD2, 5 bases. The CDR3 extends over 17 amino acids. The germline V gene encodes CDR1 MNHNS and CDR2 SASEGT. The V end lost 9 bases, the J end lost 0 bases, and 21 bases lay between the germline ends. CDR3 DNA sequence: TGTGCCAGTATCAGAGTCGGACTGGGGAGCTCCTACAATGAGCAGTTCTTC. Its translation is CASIRVGLGSSYNEQFF.

At least ten counts were recorded for this clonotype. This sequence joins TRBV12-3 or TRBV12-4 and TRBJ2-5; tentatively, D is TRBD1 (5 bases). The CDR3 totals 12 residues. V lost 3 bases, J lost 13 bases, and 15 bases lay in between. Written as DNA, the CDR3 is TGTGCCAGCAGTTTTTCCCAGGACAAAACGTACTTC. Translation gives CASSFSQDKTYF.

There are a few counts of this clonotype. The chain is built from TRBV7-6 and TRBJ1-5, with 10 positions matching TRBD1. The germline V gene encodes CDR1 SGHVS and CDR2 FNYEAQ. Unmatched junction bases numbered 6, after V lost 3 bases and J lost 1 base. The CDR3 has 17 residues. The CDR3 DNA reads TGTGCCAGCAGCTTGGGGACAGGGGTGGCGAGCAATCAGCCCCAGCATTTT. This sequence encodes CASSLGTGVASNQPQHF.

This clonotype was observed a handful of times. The gene calls are TRBV6-2 or TRBV6-3 and TRBJ2-1; 15 nucleotides agree with TRBD2. Looked up from germline, CDR1 is MNHEY and CDR2 is SVGEGT. Unmatched junction bases numbered 14, after V lost 1 base and J lost 7 bases. The CDR3 sequence is 20 residues long. DNA of the CDR3: TGTGCCAGCAGTTACTTAGGACTAGCGGGAGGGCGAGGGTCGGGGAATGAGCAGTTCTTC. Translation: CASSYLGLAGGRGSGNEQFF.

This clonotype occurred a few times. A much more abundant neighbour one base away suggests this may be a read error. The chain uses TRBV2 and TRBJ2-1; 8 nucleotides match TRBD2. CDR3 length equals 14 residues. Germline V gene sequence: CDR1 SNHLY, CDR2 FYNNEI. CDR3 nucleotides: TGTGCCAGCAGTGGAAGCGGGAGTCACAATAAGCAGTTCTTC. It encodes CASSGSGSHNKQFF.

The rearrangement links TRBV7-6 to TRBJ1-3; D remains ambiguous. The CDR3 has 13 residues. V gave up 5 bases and J gave up 4 bases, with 9 bases separating them. The V gene's germline CDR1 is SGHVS and CDR2 FNYEAQ. CDR3 region: CASSHPVGNTIYF. The CDR3 DNA follows: TGTGCCAGCAGCCACCCGGTAGGAAACACCATATATTTT.

Concerning this clonotype: A much larger clone differs by one base, so this may be a read error. J is TRBJ2-7 and V is TRBV28; D possibly matches TRBD1 or TRBD2 (5 bases each). Germline V gene lookup returns CDR1 MDHEN and CDR2 SYDVKM. V was clipped by 6 bases and J by 3 bases, with 18 bases between them. The CDR3 covers 15 residues. In DNA form, the CDR3 reads TGTGCCAGCAGGCCTTCCGGGACCCCTCTCTACGAGCAGTACTTC. It codes for CASRPSGTPLYEQYF.

This clonotype was detected ten times or more. This rearrangement joins TRBV28 to TRBJ2-4; TRBD2 aligns across 11 bases. CDR1 and CDR2 (germline): MDHEN, SYDVKM. V gave up 2 bases and J gave up 5 bases; unmatched junction bases: 8. The CDR3 has 17 residues. In DNA form, the CDR3 reads TGTGCCAGCAGTTTAGAACTAGCGGGAGCGATCGAAAACATTCAGTACTTC. Translation: CASSLELAGAIENIQYF.

This clonotype has ten or more counts. This rearrangement joins TRBV7-2 to TRBJ2-1; TRBD2 matches at 11 bases. With 0 bases clipped from V and 7 bases from J, the junction kept 5 bases outside the gene matches. CDR3 length equals 16 residues. The germline CDR1 and CDR2 sequences are SGHTA and FQGNSA. The CDR3 sequence: CASSLAMLAGGNEQFF. CDR3 coding DNA: TGTGCCAGCAGCTTAGCGATGCTAGCGGGAGGTAATGAGCAGTTCTTC.

In its sample, this clonotype was seen many times. The J gene is TRBJ2-1, the V gene TRBV18; possible D gene TRBD2, 5 bases. Germline CDR1 is KGHSH and CDR2 is LQKENI. V shed 2 bases and J shed 6 bases, with 8 bases lying between them. The CDR3 contains 13 residues. The CDR3 DNA reads as TGTGCCAGCTCACCAGACCTAGCCAATGAGCAGTTCTTC. This translates into CASSPDLANEQFF.

A few counts support this clonotype. The chain uses TRBV5-1 and TRBJ2-3, with 8 bases aligning to TRBD2. Germline loops: CDR1 SGHRS, CDR2 YFSETQ. V dropped 1 base and J dropped 6; count of bases not matched to a gene: 7. CDR3 length: 15 residues. The CDR3 bases are TGCGCCAGCAGCTTGTCGGTCCGGGAGGGGGATACGCAGTATTTT. Residues: CASSLSVREGDTQYF.